The source of this TCR beta chain is a study of tumor-infiltrating lymphocytes in oesophageal squamous cell carcinoma. Germline V gene lookup returns CDR1 LNHDA and CDR2 SQIVND (reference sequence). Between the trimmed V and J ends, which lost 5 bases and 3 bases, there was a span of 16 bases. The CDR3 has 15 residues. TCRdb re-called the PCR reads through MiXCR, storing one row per CDR3 protein. The sample records about 12,000 distinct CDR3 sequences, about 55% being singletons. In this sample, this clonotype turned up a few times. The chain employs TRBV19 and TRBJ1-1; possibly TRBD1 for D (5 bases). This TCR was recovered from a female donor with esophageal squamous cell carcinoma. The sample consisted of esophageal tumor tissue. The CDR3 nucleotides read TGTGCCAGTAGTGTCTTCCCAGGGCTGGACACTGAAGCTTTCTTT. This translates into CASSVFPGLDTEAFF.